This TCR beta chain was sequenced during a study of blood T cells in healthy people across ages. Findings and caveats of the study: Per-million-T-cell TCR beta diversity fell roughly linearly with age. What prevented conclusive comparison of naive and antigen-experienced cells was that PBMCs were unsorted.

With regard to this clonotype: Its antigen is currently unknown. At one end the junction does not follow the germline gene, possibly because of a read error.

The donors, aged about 6 to 90, were healthy Caucasians from Russia. The second PCR ran about 6 to 12 cycles with a sample-barcoded 5' primer and J-beta primers. Template switching added a 12-random-nucleotide identifier to every cDNA molecule. From the 5' RACE reads, TCRdb called clonotypes with MiXCR, one entry per CDR3 protein. The sample holds 650,000 to 1,000,000 distinct CDR3 sequences, roughly 35% seen once. Germline-derived CDR1 and CDR2 are SGHRS and YFSETQ. This CDR3 region has 15 residues. The sequencing input was blood. This clonotype originated in a man in his late teens or twenties in good health. This chain joins TRBV5-1 and TRBJ2-1; either TRBD1 or TRBD2 may supply D (6 bases each). DNA of the CDR3: TGCGCCGGCAGCTTGGGGGGCGCTAGGGACAATGAGCAGTTCTTC. It specifies CAGSLGGARDNEQFF.